Listed here are 26 T cell receptor beta chains from one sample, sequenced in a study of blood T cells in healthy people across ages. A sample-barcoded 5' primer and a J-beta primer mix were used in a second PCR of about 6 to 11 cycles. Via MiXCR, TCRdb re-called the 5' RACE reads, giving one row per CDR3 protein. This table has fewer than 900,000 distinct CDR3 sequences, about 34% appearing once. The sequencing sample was made of blood. Receptors originate from a man aged 18 to 35 in good health.

The chain links TRBV2 to TRBJ2-1; the match to TRBD1 covers 7 bases. The assigned J gene may be wrong: the sequence end matches TRBJ2-7 better. The germline V gene encodes CDR1 SNHLY and CDR2 FYNNEI. The CDR3 is 14 amino acids. The DNA of the CDR3 is TGTGCCAACGCTCGGGACAGATCTTACAATGAGCAGTACTTC. Amino acids: CANARDRSYNEQYF.

The V and J genes are TRBV27 and TRBJ2-7; TRBD2 aligns across 7 bases. J lost 1 base, V lost 5 bases, and 8 bases had no gene match. Germline CDR1 MNHEY, CDR2 SMNVEV (reference sequence). The CDR3 length is 15 residues. CDR3 residues: CASSVSWGGSYEQYF. In DNA, the CDR3 is TGTGCCAGCAGTGTGTCTTGGGGGGGATCCTACGAGCAGTACTTC.

The V call is TRBV7-2, the J call TRBJ2-5; the match to TRBD2 covers 13 bases. Looked up from germline, CDR1 is SGHTA and CDR2 is FQGNSA. There are 16 residues in the CDR3. The V segment lost 5 bases and the J segment 5 bases; nucleotides outside the gene matches: 8. CDR3 DNA sequence: TGTGCCAGCAGCCCCCGGACTAGCGGGGGCGTGGAGACCCAGTACTTC. Its protein product is CASSPRTSGGVETQYF.

The rearrangement links TRBV7-9 to TRBJ1-2; D is uncertain. Trimming took off 5 bases at V and 4 bases at J, with 11 bases between the two ends. The CDR3 consists of 13 residues. Germline CDR1 and CDR2: SEHNR and FQNEAQ (reference sequence). The CDR3 region has the DNA TGTGCCAGCAGCGGAGTCGATAGCTATGGCTACACCTTC. Protein sequence: CASSGVDSYGYTF.

The genes are TRBV4-3 and TRBJ1-2, with unresolved D. This CDR3 has 12 residues. The germline V gene has CDR1 LGHNA and CDR2 YSLEER. V lost 1 base and J 10 bases, leaving 10 bases between the germline ends. The CDR3 loop is CASSQGWRVYTF. Here the CDR3 DNA reads TGCGCCAGCAGCCAAGGGTGGAGGGTCTACACCTTC.

The chain joins TRBV20-1 to TRBJ2-7; D gene unclear. V lost 2 bases and J 7 bases, leaving 9 bases between the germline ends. The CDR3 consists of 11 residues. Germline CDR1 is DFQATT and CDR2 is SNEGSKA (reference sequence). The chain's CDR3 is CSARTVNEQYF. The CDR3 DNA reads as TGCAGTGCTAGAACGGTCAATGAGCAGTACTTC.

This clonotype was recorded a few times. This chain joins TRBV12-3 or TRBV12-4 and TRBJ1-6, with a weak D call TRBD1 (5 bases). The CDR3 runs 15 residues. V shed 3 bases and J shed 8 bases, with 14 bases lying between them. The CDR3 nucleotides are TGTGCCAGCAGTTTGGGGGGTCAATTTGATTCACCCCTCCACTTT. Protein product: CASSLGGQFDSPLHF.

This clonotype was counted between two and nine times. The rearrangement joins TRBV5-1 to TRBJ2-7; 9 bases are shared with TRBD1. V dropped 4 bases and J dropped 6; count of bases not matched to a gene: 8. Germline V gene data show CDR1 as SGHRS and CDR2 as YFSETQ. This CDR3 is 14 amino acids long. The CDR3 DNA is TGCGCCAGCAGCAAAAAACAGGGGGCCGGCGAGCAGTACTTC. Its protein product is CASSKKQGAGEQYF. The full variable domain, completed using reference TRBV5-1 and TRBJ2-7, is KAGVTQTPRYLIKTRGQQVTLSCSPISGHRSVSWYQQTPGQGLQFLFEYFSETQRNKGNFPGRFSGRQFSNSRSEMNVSTLELGDSALYLCASSKKQGAGEQYFGPGTRLTVT.

V gene TRBV3-1 combines with J gene TRBJ1-3; tentatively, D is TRBD1 (6 bases). CDR1 is LGHDT and CDR2 is YNNKEL in the germline V gene (reference sequence). Trimming took 0 bases from V and 8 from J, leaving 14 bases between them. This CDR3 is built from 15 residues. The CDR3 nucleotides read TGTGCCAGCAGCCAAGAAGGCAGGGGAACGGACACCATATATTTT. Encoded protein: CASSQEGRGTDTIYF.

This chain links TRBV5-6 with TRBJ1-5; 8 nucleotides align to TRBD1. Germline V gives CDR1 SGHDT, CDR2 YYEEEE. The CDR3 is 17 amino acids. V shed 4 bases, J shed 2 bases, and the junction held 11 bases outside the gene matches. Here the CDR3 reads CASSGPGGGVGNQPQHF. The CDR3 DNA sequence: TGTGCCAGCAGCGGCCCAGGGGGCGGTGTAGGCAATCAGCCCCAGCATTTT.

This clonotype was recorded a few times. The chain combines TRBV12-3 or TRBV12-4 with TRBJ1-6, with 10 bases matching TRBD1. The CDR3 is 16 amino acids. The V segment lost 3 bases and the J segment 10 bases; nucleotides outside the gene matches: 9. CDR3 amino acids: CASSFRDRGIGSPLHF. DNA of the CDR3: TGTGCCAGCAGTTTCCGGGACAGGGGTATAGGGTCACCCCTCCACTTT.

This clonotype was seen a few times. J is TRBJ2-7 and V is TRBV28; 11 bases map to TRBD2. V trimming: 7 bases; J trimming: 6 bases; junction bases outside the gene matches: 8. Germline V lookup: CDR1 MDHEN, CDR2 SYDVKM. The CDR3 consists of 14 residues. DNA for the CDR3: TGTGCCAGCACCCGAACTAGCGGGGGAACCGAGCAGTACTTC. The encoded protein is CASTRTSGGTEQYF.

V gene TRBV5-6 combines with J gene TRBJ1-1; D is possibly TRBD1 (5 bases). V was pared by 3 bases and J by 1 base, with 16 bases between. CDR1 SGHDT and CDR2 YYEEEE come from the germline V gene. The CDR3 is 16 amino acids. CDR3 sequence reads: CASSSDLRTRNTEAFF. The CDR3 nucleotides are TGTGCCAGCAGCTCCGATCTGAGGACAAGGAACACTGAAGCTTTCTTT.

The J gene is TRBJ2-1, the V gene TRBV10-3; D not resolved. V was clipped by 0 bases and J by 4 bases, with 4 bases between them. The CDR3 length is 13 residues. Germline V gene data show CDR1 as ENHRY and CDR2 as SYGVKD. The CDR3 here is CAISESGYNEQFF. CDR3 coding DNA: TGTGCCATCAGTGAGTCAGGATACAATGAGCAGTTCTTC.

This clonotype has just a few counts. The rearrangement joins TRBV6-5 to TRBJ2-1; 8 bases fit TRBD1. The CDR3 length is 15 residues. Germline CDR1 is MNHEY and CDR2 is SVGAGI. V lost 2 bases, J lost 6 bases, and 6 bases stayed unmatched. CDR3 residues: CASSYEAGGRNEQFF. CDR3 nucleotide sequence: TGTGCCAGCAGTTACGAGGCAGGGGGCCGCAATGAGCAGTTCTTC.

The genes are TRBV7-2 and TRBJ2-3; D is possibly TRBD1 or TRBD2 (6 bases each). Trimming took 2 bases from V and 5 from J, leaving 14 bases between them. CDR3 length equals 15 residues. Germline lookup yields CDR1 SGHTA and CDR2 FQGNSA. The CDR3 DNA is TGTGCCAGCAGCTTATACAGGGCGGGGAGAGATACGCAGTATTTT. Its translation is CASSLYRAGRDTQYF.

This chain joins TRBV12-3 or TRBV12-4 and TRBJ1-3; no clear D. Deletions cut 4 bases from V and 0 bases from J, with 1 base between. The CDR3 covers 12 residues. In DNA, the CDR3 is TGTGCCAGCAGTTACTCTGGAAACACCATATATTTT. Residues: CASSYSGNTIYF.

J is TRBJ2-1 and V is TRBV5-6, with 11 bases fitting TRBD2. The germline V gene has CDR1 SGHDT and CDR2 YYEEEE. The CDR3 contains 15 residues. The junction had 6 bases not matched to a gene; V was cut back by 2 bases and J by 8 bases. The CDR3 DNA reads as TGTGCCAGCAGCTTAGGTAGCGGGGGGGCACATGAGCAGTTCTTC. The encoded protein is CASSLGSGGAHEQFF.

In the case of this clonotype: A much larger clone is a single base away; this may be a read error. V is TRBV10-3 and J is TRBJ2-3; 7 bases are a match to TRBD2. This CDR3 spans 15 amino acids. The germline V gene encodes CDR1 ENHRY and CDR2 SYGVKD. V lost 11 bases, J lost 2 bases, and 13 bases stayed unmatched. The CDR3 bases are TGTGCCTCCGAAGGGGCTAGCGGCTACACAGATACGCAGTATTTT. It encodes CASEGASGYTDTQYF.

This clonotype was seen at least ten times. The rearrangement links TRBV7-8 to TRBJ1-6; maybe TRBD1 (5 bases). Per the germline V gene, CDR1 is SGHVS and CDR2 is FQNEAQ. Trimming stripped 5 bases from V and 7 bases from J, with 12 bases between. This CDR3 is 14 amino acids long. The DNA of the CDR3 is TGTGCCAGCAGCCGAGACAGTCACAATTCACCCCTCCACTTT. Protein: CASSRDSHNSPLHF.

Turning to this clonotype: With a much larger clone just one base away, this may be a read error. The chain joins TRBV12-3 or TRBV12-4 to TRBJ2-5, with D tentatively TRBD1 or TRBD2 (5 bases each). The DNA end lines up better with TRBJ2-7; the J call may be wrong. The length of the CDR3 is 13 residues. CDR3 in DNA: TGTACCAGCAGTTTAGGGGAGAACTACGAGCAGTACTTC. Translation: CTSSLGENYEQYF.

This clonotype came up a few times. The rearrangement joins TRBV6-2 or TRBV6-3 to TRBJ2-2, with a weak D call TRBD2 (6 bases). This CDR3 is built from 16 residues. V lost 4 bases and J 3 bases, leaving 15 bases between the germline ends. Germline V gene lookup returns CDR1 MNHEY and CDR2 SVGEGT. This CDR3 reads CASSSGTRRYTGELFF. The CDR3 bases are TGTGCCAGCAGTTCAGGGACTCGGCGTTACACCGGGGAGCTGTTTTTT.

This clonotype was observed at least ten times. The genes are TRBV12-3 or TRBV12-4 and TRBJ2-5, with D maybe TRBD2 (5 bases). The CDR3 has 14 residues. Trimming pared 1 base from V and 8 bases from J, leaving 14 bases between. The CDR3 is CASSLVRGAGTQYF. In nucleotides, the CDR3 is TGTGCCAGCAGTTTAGTCCGGGGAGCCGGCACCCAGTACTTC.

This clonotype was detected only a few times. The chain employs TRBV3-1 and TRBJ1-2; 8 bases are shared with TRBD1. The CDR3 consists of 14 residues. Trimming at V came to 1 base and at J to 8 bases, leaving 6 bases not matched to a gene. The germline V gene has CDR1 LGHDT and CDR2 YNNKEL (reference sequence). Written as DNA, the CDR3 is TGTGCCAGCAGCCAAGTGAGGACAGGGAGCGGCTACACCTTC. Translated, it gives CASSQVRTGSGYTF.

On this clonotype itself: A read error may explain this, as a much larger clone is one base away. V and J are TRBV30 and TRBJ2-1, with 7 bases fitting TRBD2. The end of the DNA is better explained by TRBJ2-7, so the J call may be wrong. Germline values: CDR1 GTSNPN, CDR2 SVGIG (reference sequence). The CDR3 covers 16 residues. This CDR3 reads CAWRPSGGGYYNEQYF. The CDR3 DNA reads as TGTGCCTGGAGGCCCTCTGGCGGGGGTTACTACAATGAGCAGTACTTC.

This clonotype occurred once. The chain links TRBV2 to TRBJ2-4; D gene uncertain. V was clipped by 7 bases and J by 0 bases, with 10 bases between them. Germline assignment: CDR1 SNHLY and CDR2 FYNNEI. The length of the CDR3 is 14 residues. As DNA, the CDR3 is TGTGCCAGCAATCTTGACCTAGCCAAAAACATTCAGTACTTC. Protein: CASNLDLAKNIQYF.